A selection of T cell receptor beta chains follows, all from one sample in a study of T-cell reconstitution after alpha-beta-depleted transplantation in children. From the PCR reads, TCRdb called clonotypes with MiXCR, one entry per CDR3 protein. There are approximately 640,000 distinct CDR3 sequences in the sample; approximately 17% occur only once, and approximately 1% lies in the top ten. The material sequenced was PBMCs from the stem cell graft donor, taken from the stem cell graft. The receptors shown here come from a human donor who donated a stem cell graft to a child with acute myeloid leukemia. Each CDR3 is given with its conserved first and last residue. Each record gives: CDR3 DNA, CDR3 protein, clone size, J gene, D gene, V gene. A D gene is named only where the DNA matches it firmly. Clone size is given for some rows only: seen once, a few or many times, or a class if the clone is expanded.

TGCAGTGCTAAGCACCTAGGGGACGGGGAGCTGTTTTTT | CSAKHLGDGELFF | few | TRBJ2-2 | NA | TRBV20-1
TGTGCCAGCAGCTTAGGGGTCTCAGGGACAGGGTATGGCTACACCTTC | CASSLGVSGTGYGYTF | NA | TRBJ1-2 | TRBD1 | TRBV7-9
TGTGCCAGCACCAACCCCACGTCCGGGACAGACATGAAAGCTGGCTACACCTTC | CASTNPTSGTDMKAGYTF | many | TRBJ1-2 | TRBD1 | TRBV12-3/TRBV12-4
TGCAGTTTTTCAACATTTACGACAGGGGGCGAAGAGACCCAGTACTTC | CSFSTFTTGGEETQYF | many | TRBJ2-5 | TRBD1 | TRBV20-1
TGTGCCAGCATTGGTACTGAGCAGTTCTTC | CASIGTEQFF | NA | TRBJ2-1 | NA | TRBV6-1
TGCAGTGCTAGAACGGGCGGGGGAGGCACCGGGGAGCTGTTTTTT | CSARTGGGGTGELFF | many | TRBJ2-2 | TRBD2 | TRBV20-1
TGCAGTGCAACCCTCTCCTGGGAGTACGAGCAGTACTTC | CSATLSWEYEQYF | many | TRBJ2-7 | NA | TRBV20-1
TGCGCCAGCAGCCAAGATCACGCAGGGTGGGCCACTGAAGCTTTCTTT | CASSQDHAGWATEAFF | once | TRBJ1-1 | NA | TRBV4-1
TGTGCCAGCAGCTTTCTCCGGAGTTCGATCGGCTACACCTTC | CASSFLRSSIGYTF | few | TRBJ1-2 | NA | TRBV7-2
TGTGCCAGCAACTTAAGGGGATCAAACATTCAGTACTTC | CASNLRGSNIQYF | NA | TRBJ2-4 | NA | TRBV7-2
TGCGCCAGCAGCCTATTTACCTCGACCAGTCTCGGGGCGAACACCGGGGAGCTGTTTTTT | CASSLFTSTSLGANTGELFF | few | TRBJ2-2 | NA | TRBV4-1